This TCR beta chain was documented in a study of control samples from healthy donors and cancer patients. Here immunoSEQ multiplex PCR was the method, and the copy in TCRdb shows in-frame clones only, minus some. The data contain about 190,000 clones, about 89% of them singletons. The length of the CDR3 is 22 residues. This clonotype originated in a man aged 30 to 45 in good health. V gene TRBV21-1 combines with J gene TRBJ2-1; the DNA was not compared with TRBD2, the D call given in the table. TRBV21-1 is flagged as a pseudogene. The sample comprised blood. CDR3 residues: CASSKKRAWGLADSSSYNEQFF. CDR3 DNA: TGTGCCAGCAGCAAAAAAAGGGCTTGGGGACTAGCGGATTCGAGCTCCTACAATGAGCAGTTCTTC.